This T cell receptor beta chain was sequenced for a study of identifying expanded T cells in peripheral blood (dated by TCRdb to about 2019). Regarding the complete study: Technical replicates were generated by sequencing separate aliquots of the same genomic DNA pool, and four replicates were compared pairwise.

TCRbeta CDR3 regions were profiled by bias-controlled multiplex PCR amplification of genomic DNA with the immunoSEQ Assay. In the authors' own workflow: To quantify the absolute abundance of each unique TCRbeta CDR3 region, the sequences were collapsed and filtered. Differential abundance was tested with two models: a binomial (Fisher-equivalent) model and a beta-binomial model that adds time-dependent variance fitted from healthy donors. Clones with fewer than 5 combined templates were excluded, and clones with Benjamini-Hochberg FDR below 0.01 were called differentially abundant. Using the form v = (b*log(k)+a)^2, the beta-binomial variance was modeled as a function of the total template count across the two samples. The source is immuneACCESS, and TCRdb retained only in-frame sequences with V and J called. Part of the clones is not carried over; for the studies checked, unresolved V genes explain less than half of this, and the remainder is unexplained. V and J calls and clone size are as listed in that table; D and trimming were resolved from the DNA. Here the sample has about 58,000 clones; 89% occur a single time. Roughly 3.5% of the sample is taken by the ten largest.

No immune events, such as infections, were documented for the healthy donors during the collection period. Time-dependent variance in a beta-binomial model of T-cell clone differential abundance was calibrated using healthy-donor blood repertoires as a training cohort. There were about 10 healthy donors in the training cohort, of whom 3 were female and 7 were male. On average the donors were around 45 years old, and their ages spanned about 29 to 64 years. Whole blood was collected from each healthy donor at three time points spaced around two weeks apart and obtained from a commercial supplier. For immunosequencing, genomic DNA was extracted from whole blood that had not been sorted. CDR1 and CDR2, per the germline V gene, are SGDLS and YYNGEE. Clipping removes 3 bases from V and 7 bases from J, with 10 as the unmatched junction base count. Taken from cysteine to phenylalanine, the CDR3 has 15 residues. Only CDR3 DNA remains: 45 bases, in frame from the first base.

The paper's findings and limits, for the study overall: The authors expected that biological variance in healthy repertoires might rise further over much longer intervals, such as months to years. Across all healthy-donor time intervals, the beta-binomial model significantly lowered both the number of clones called differentially abundant and the false-positive rate. Between technical replicates the binomial model flagged approximately 1.1 differentially abundant clones, whereas over about 2 weeks the binomial model flagged about 15 and over four weeks about 19. In all healthy donors, the variance in clone template counts between samples taken roughly 14 days apart rose significantly as total template count increased.

A note on this clone: Its cognate antigen has yet to be identified. No much larger clonotype is one base removed from it; base qualities were not supplied.

This receptor was taken from a person aged 18-70 years in good health. Sequencing was carried out using blood. In this chain, TRBV9 is recombined with TRBJ2-7; 10 middle bases align to TRBD2. In nucleotide form, the sequence is TGTGCCAGCAGCGGAAGCGGGAGGGCCCTCGAAGAGCAGTACTTC. This codes for CASSGSGRALEEQYF. With all but the CDR3 taken from the reference TRBV9 and TRBJ2-7 genes, the full variable domain is: DSGVTQTPKHLITATGQRVTLRCSPRSGDLSVYWYQQSLDQGLQFLIQYYNGEERAKGNILERFSAQQFPDLHSELNLSSLELGDSALYFCASSGSGRALEEQYFGPGTRLTVT.